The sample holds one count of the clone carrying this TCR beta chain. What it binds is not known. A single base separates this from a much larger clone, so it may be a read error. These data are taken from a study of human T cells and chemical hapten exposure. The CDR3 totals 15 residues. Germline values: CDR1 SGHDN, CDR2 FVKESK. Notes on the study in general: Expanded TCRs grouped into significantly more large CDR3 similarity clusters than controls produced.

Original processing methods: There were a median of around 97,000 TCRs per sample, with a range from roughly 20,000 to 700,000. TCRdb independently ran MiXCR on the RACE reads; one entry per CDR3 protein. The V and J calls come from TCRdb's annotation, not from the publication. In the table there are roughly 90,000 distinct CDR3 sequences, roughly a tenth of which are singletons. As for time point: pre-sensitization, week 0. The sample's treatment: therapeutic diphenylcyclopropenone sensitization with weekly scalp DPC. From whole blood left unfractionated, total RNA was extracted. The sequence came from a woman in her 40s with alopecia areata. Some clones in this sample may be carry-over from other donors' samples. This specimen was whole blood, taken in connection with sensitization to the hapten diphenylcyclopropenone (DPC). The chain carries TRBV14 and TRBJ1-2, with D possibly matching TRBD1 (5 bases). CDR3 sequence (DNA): TGTGCCGGCAGCCCCAACGTTCAGGGAACGTATGGCTACACCTTC. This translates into CAGSPNVQGTYGYTF.